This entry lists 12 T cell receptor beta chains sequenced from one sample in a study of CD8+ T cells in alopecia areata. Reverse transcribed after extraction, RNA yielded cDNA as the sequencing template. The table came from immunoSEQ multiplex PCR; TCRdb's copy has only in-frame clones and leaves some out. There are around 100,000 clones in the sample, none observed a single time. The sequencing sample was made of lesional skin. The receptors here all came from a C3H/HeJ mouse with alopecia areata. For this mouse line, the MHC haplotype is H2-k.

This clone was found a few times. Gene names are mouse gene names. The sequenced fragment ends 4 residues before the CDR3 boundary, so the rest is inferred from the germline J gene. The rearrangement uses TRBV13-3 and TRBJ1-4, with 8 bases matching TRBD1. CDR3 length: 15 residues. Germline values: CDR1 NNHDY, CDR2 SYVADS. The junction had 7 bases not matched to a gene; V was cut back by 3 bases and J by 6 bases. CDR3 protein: CASSAPTGEDERLFF. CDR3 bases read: TGTGCCAGCAGTGCCCCGACAGGGGAAGACGAA.

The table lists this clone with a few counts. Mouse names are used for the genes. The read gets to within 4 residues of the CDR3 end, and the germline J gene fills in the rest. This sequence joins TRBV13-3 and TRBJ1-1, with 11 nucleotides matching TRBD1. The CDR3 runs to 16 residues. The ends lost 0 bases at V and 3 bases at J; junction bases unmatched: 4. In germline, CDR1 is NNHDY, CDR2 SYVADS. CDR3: CASSDGTGGADTEVFF. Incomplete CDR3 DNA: TGTGCCAGCAGTGATGGGACAGGGGGCGCGGACACA.

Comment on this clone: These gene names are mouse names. CDR3 residues: CASSDASGGAGTGQLYF. The sequenced CDR3 bases are TGTGCCAGCAGTGATGCATCGGGGGGCGCAGGCACCGGG. The chain combines TRBV13-1 with TRBJ2-2, with a tentative D call TRBD2 (7 bases). The read stops 4 residues short of the end of the CDR3; the missing end is completed from the germline J gene. V was pared by 0 bases and J by 4 bases, with 16 bases between. Germline CDR1 reads NSHNY; CDR2 reads SYGAGN. This CDR3 is 17 amino acids long.

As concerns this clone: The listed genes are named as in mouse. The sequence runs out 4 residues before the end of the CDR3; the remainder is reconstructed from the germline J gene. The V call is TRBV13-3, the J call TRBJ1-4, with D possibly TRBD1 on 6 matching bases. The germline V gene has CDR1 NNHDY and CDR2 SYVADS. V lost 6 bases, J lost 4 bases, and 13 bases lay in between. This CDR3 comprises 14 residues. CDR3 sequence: CASTGGTNNERLFF. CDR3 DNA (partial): TGTGCCAGCACAGGAGGGACAAACAACGAA.

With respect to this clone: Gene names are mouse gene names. Partial CDR3 DNA: TGCACCTGCAGTGCAAGACAGTCCTCCTAT. It codes for CTCSARQSSY. The full-length CDR3 reads as CTCSARQSSYEQYF. The chain joins TRBV1 to TRBJ2-7, with D perhaps TRBD1 (5 bases). Coverage ceases 4 residues before the CDR3 finishes, and the germline J gene fills in the end. This CDR3 region has 14 residues. Germline loops: CDR1 NSQYPW, CDR2 LRSPGD (reference sequence). Trimming cost V 2 bases and J 0 bases, with 8 bases left between them.

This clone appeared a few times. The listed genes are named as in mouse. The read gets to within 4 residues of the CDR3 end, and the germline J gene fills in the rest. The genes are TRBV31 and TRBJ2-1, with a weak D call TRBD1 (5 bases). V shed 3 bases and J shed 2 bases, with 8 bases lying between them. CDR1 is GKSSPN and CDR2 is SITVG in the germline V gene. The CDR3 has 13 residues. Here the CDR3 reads CAWSLRDYAEQFF. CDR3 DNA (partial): TGTGCCTGGAGCCTCAGGGACTATGCT.

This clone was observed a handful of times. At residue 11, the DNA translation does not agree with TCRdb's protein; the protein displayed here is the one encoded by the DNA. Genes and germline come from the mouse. CDR3 protein: CTCSADRTGGPLYF. The sequenced CDR3 bases are TGCACCTGCAGTGCAGATCGGACAGGGGGACCC. The chain links TRBV1 to TRBJ1-6; 10 nucleotides line up with TRBD1. The read is 3 residues too short to cover the CDR3 end, so that end is filled in from the germline J gene. TRBJ1-6 is an ORF for which the function is uncertain. There are 14 residues in the CDR3. CDR1 and CDR2 from the germline V gene are NSQYPW and LRSPGD (reference sequence).

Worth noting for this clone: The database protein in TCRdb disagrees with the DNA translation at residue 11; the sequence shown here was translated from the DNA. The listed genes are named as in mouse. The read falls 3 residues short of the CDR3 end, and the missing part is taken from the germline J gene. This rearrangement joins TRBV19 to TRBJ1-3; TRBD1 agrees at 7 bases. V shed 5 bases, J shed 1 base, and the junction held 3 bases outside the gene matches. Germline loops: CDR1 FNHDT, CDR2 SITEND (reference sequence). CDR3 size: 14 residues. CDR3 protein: CASSATGSGNTLYF. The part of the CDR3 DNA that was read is TGTGCCAGCAGCGCGACAGGGTCTGGAAATACG.

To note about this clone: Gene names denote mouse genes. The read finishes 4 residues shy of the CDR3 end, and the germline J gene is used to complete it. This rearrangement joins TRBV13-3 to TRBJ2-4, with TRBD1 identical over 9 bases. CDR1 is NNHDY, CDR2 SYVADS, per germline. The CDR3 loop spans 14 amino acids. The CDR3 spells CASSTGTGRNTLYF. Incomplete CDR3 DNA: TGTGCCAGCAGCACCGGGACAGGGAGGAAC.

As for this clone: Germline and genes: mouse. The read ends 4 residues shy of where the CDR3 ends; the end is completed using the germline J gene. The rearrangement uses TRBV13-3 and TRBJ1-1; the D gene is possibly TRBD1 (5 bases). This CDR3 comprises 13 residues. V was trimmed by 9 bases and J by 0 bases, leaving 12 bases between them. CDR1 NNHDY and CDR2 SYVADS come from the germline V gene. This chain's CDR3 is CATSGTTNTEVFF. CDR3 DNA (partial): TGTGCCACTTCCGGGACTACAAACACA.

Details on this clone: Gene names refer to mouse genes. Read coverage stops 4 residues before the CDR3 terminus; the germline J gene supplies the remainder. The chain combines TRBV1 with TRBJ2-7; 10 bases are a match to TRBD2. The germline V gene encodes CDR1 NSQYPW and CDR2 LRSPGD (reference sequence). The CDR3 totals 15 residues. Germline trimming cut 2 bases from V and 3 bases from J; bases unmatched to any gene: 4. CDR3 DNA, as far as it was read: TGCACCTGCAGTGCAAAGACTGGGGGGCACTAT. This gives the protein CTCSAKTGGHY. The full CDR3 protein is CTCSAKTGGHYEQYF.

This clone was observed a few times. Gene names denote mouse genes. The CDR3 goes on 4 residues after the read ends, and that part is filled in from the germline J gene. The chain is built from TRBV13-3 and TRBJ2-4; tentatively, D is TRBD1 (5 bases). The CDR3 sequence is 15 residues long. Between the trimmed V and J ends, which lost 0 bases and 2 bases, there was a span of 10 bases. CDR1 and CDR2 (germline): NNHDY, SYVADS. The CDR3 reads CASSDGRVVQNTLYF. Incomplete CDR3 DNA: TGTGCCAGCAGTGATGGCAGGGTTGTTCAAAAC. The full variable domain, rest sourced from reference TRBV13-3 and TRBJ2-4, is EAAVTQSPRSKVAVTGGKVTLSCHQTNNHDYMYWYRQDTGHGLRLIHYSYVADSTEKGDIPDGYKASRPSQENFSLILELASLSQTAVYFCASSDGRVVQNTLYFGAGTRLSVL.